This T cell receptor (beta chain) comes out of a study of CD8+ T cells in alopecia areata. The overall study: A 6-month off-drug phase came after tofacitinib, which had lasted 6 to 18 months. The percentage of affected scalp area served as the score of severity for treated patients. Study-wide findings and caveats: Higher clonality and more expanded CD8+ clones appeared in lesional than normal scalp.

The V and J ends lost 3 bases and 6 bases respectively, with 12 bases between them. This CDR3 region has 13 residues. Germline lookup yields CDR1 KGHSH and CDR2 LQKENI. Treatment indicated: oral pan-JAK inhibitor, 5-10 mg twice daily. The authors extracted RNA and reverse transcribed it into cDNA as the sequencing template. This table comes from immunoSEQ multiplex PCR, and its TCRdb copy is limited to in-frame clones, with some not included. The sample comprises 200,000 to 250,000 clones, more than 45% of which are singletons, and roughly 1.5% rests with the top ten. A word on this clone: Its antigen is still unknown.

The chain combines TRBV18 with TRBJ2-7; no firm D call. The TCR originated in a human donor with alopecia areata. The starting material was CD4+ T cells sorted from blood, obtained at week 4, from a patient treated with tofacitinib. The CDR3 reads CASSPAIGLEQYF. For the CDR3, the DNA is TGTGCCAGCTCACCCGCCATTGGTCTCGAGCAGTACTTC.